The rows below give T cell receptor beta chains drawn from one sample of a study of cytomegalovirus exposure and HLA in healthy donors. This table comes from immunoSEQ multiplex PCR, and its TCRdb copy is limited to in-frame clones, with some not included. The data show 150,000 to 180,000 clones, over 60% seen once. Sequences were obtained from PBMCs. These receptors originate from a woman between 35 and 50 years old in good health and CMV-seronegative. Both conserved end residues are part of each CDR3. Each record gives: D gene, clone size, V gene, J gene, CDR3 DNA, CDR3 protein. The D gene is left open where the match is weak. Only part of the rows carry a size: once, few, many, or a class if the clone is expanded.

-	-	TRBV7-9	TRBJ2-5	TGTGCCAGCAGCTCCGGACAGAACATTCAAGAGACCCAGTACTTC	CASSSGQNIQETQYF
TRBD1	few	TRBV5-4	TRBJ1-2	TGTGCCAGCGCACAGGGGGCAGACTATGGCTACACCTTC	CASAQGADYGYTF
TRBD1	-	TRBV4-1	TRBJ1-1	TGCGCCAGCAGCCAAGGAGGGGCCCCACAGGGGCTCAAAATGAGTGTAGAAGCTTTCTTT	CASSQGGAPQGLKMSVEAFF
-	-	TRBV30	TRBJ2-2	TGTGCCTGTACTCGGGACACTTACACCGGGGAGCTGTTTTTT	CACTRDTYTGELFF
TRBD1	-	TRBV5-1	TRBJ1-2	TGCGCCAGCAGCTTGGGGACAGGGGATGGCTACACCTTC	CASSLGTGDGYTF
TRBD1	-	TRBV6-1	TRBJ1-1	TGTGCCAGCAACTCACCGGGACAGGGCACTGAAGCTTTCTTT	CASNSPGQGTEAFF
-	-	TRBV4-2	TRBJ1-1	TGTGCCAGCAGCCAAGCCAGGGGAAACACTGAAGCTTTCTTT	CASSQARGNTEAFF
TRBD1	once	TRBV5-1	TRBJ1-1	TGCGCCAGCAGCCCGTCACAGGGGGCGGACACTGAAGCTTTCTTT	CASSPSQGADTEAFF
-	-	TRBV2	TRBJ2-5	TGTGCCACCAGACAGGAGGAGACCCAGTACTTC	CATRQEETQYF
TRBD1	-	TRBV11-3	TRBJ1-2	TGTGCCAGCAGCTCAGGGGGCTATGGCTACACCTTC	CASSSGGYGYTF
-	few	TRBV29-1	TRBJ2-7	TGCAGCATCACCGAGACTAGCTACGAGCAGTACTTC	CSITETSYEQYF
-	-	TRBV4-1	TRBJ1-2	TGCGCCAGCAGCCAAGATAGGAGGGACTTCTATGGCTACACCTTC	CASSQDRRDFYGYTF
TRBD1	once	TRBV7-9	TRBJ2-7	TGTGCCAGCAGCGTCTCGGGACAGGGGGCTTCCTACGAGCAGTACTTC	CASSVSGQGASYEQYF
-	once	TRBV7-8	TRBJ1-2	TGTGCCAGCAGCCCCGGGAGCTCAGGAGGCTACACCTTC	CASSPGSSGGYTF
-	-	TRBV11-2	TRBJ2-7	TGTGCCAGCAGCTTAGATCGCCAGTCCTACGAGCAGTACTTC	CASSLDRQSYEQYF
TRBD2	once	TRBV25-1	TRBJ2-1	TGTGCCACCTCGGAGGGACTAGCGGGAGAGTCCTACAATGAGCAGTTCTTC	CATSEGLAGESYNEQFF
-	-	TRBV19	TRBJ1-2	TGTGCCAGTAGTATCCCCAGGGAGGGGGGCTACACCTTC	CASSIPREGGYTF
TRBD2	-	TRBV19	TRBJ2-1	TGTGCCAGTAGAATAAGGGGAGGGGAGGTCAGGGTCTACAATGAGCAGTTCTTC	CASRIRGGEVRVYNEQFF
-	-	TRBV10-1	TRBJ2-2	TGCGCCAGCAGTGAGTATCGGGGGTCGGGATACACCGGGGAGCTGTTTTTT	CASSEYRGSGYTGELFF
-	-	TRBV9	TRBJ1-1	TGTGCCAGCAGCGCGTCCCTACAGGGCCCAGGCAATGAAGCTTTCTTT	CASSASLQGPGNEAFF
-	-	TRBV5-1	TRBJ1-1	TGCGCCAGCAGCCCAGGACTTGGGGGCGGCACTGAAGCTTTCTTT	CASSPGLGGGTEAFF
TRBD1	-	TRBV5-8	TRBJ2-5	TGTGCCAGCAGCTTGACAGGGGGAAGTCTGGGGGAGACCCAGTACTTC	CASSLTGGSLGETQYF
-	-	TRBV6-4	TRBJ1-4	TGTGCCAGCAGTGCCACAGGGACCCCCCTTGAAAAACTGTTTTTT	CASSATGTPLEKLFF
TRBD1	-	TRBV4-2	TRBJ1-1	TGTGCCAGCCGAGGGGGCTCCTCTCTTGAAGCTTTCTTT	CASRGGSSLEAFF
-	-	TRBV7-9	TRBJ1-1	TGTGCCAGCAGCAGGGAGTCTGTGGGCTCCCCCTCCGCGGAAGCTTTCTTT	CASSRESVGSPSAEAFF